Following are 9 T cell receptor beta chains from one sample sequenced in a study of vaccination and CD4 T cells after COVID-19. The sample's treatment: approximately nine-day PBMC culture with coronavirus spike peptide pools or control peptides (ViraFEST assay). No antigen has been identified for these receptors. Cultured CD4+ T cell DNA underwent sequencing with the Oncomine TCR Beta short-read assay. TCRdb fed the PCR reads into MiXCR, producing one record per CDR3 protein. The table includes thousands of distinct CDR3 sequences, 45% detected once. The sample consisted of CD4+ T cells from blood, cultured in vitro. These receptors were obtained from a human donor who had recovered from COVID-19.

The J gene is TRBJ2-2, the V gene TRBV6-1; tentative D call: TRBD2 (5 bases). V was trimmed by 6 bases and J by 5 bases, leaving 19 bases between them. Germline V gene lookup returns CDR1 MNHNS and CDR2 SASEGT. CDR3 length: 16 residues. This CDR3 is CASSLIAILGTGELFF. The CDR3 nucleotides are TGTGCCAGCAGCCTCATAGCGATTTTAGGGACCGGGGAGCTGTTTTTT.

This clonotype was observed a handful of times. This chain links TRBV6-1 with TRBJ2-5, with TRBD2 matching 10 bases. Germline CDR1 reads MNHNS; CDR2 reads SASEGT. This CDR3 has 17 amino acids. After removal of 1 base from V and 4 bases from J, the junction contained 9 bases not matched to a gene. The CDR3 sequence: CASSEVPGLAYGETQYF. The CDR3 bases are TGTGCCAGCAGTGAAGTTCCGGGACTAGCGTATGGAGAGACCCAGTACTTC.

This chain links TRBV27 with TRBJ1-2; D remains ambiguous. The CDR3 contains 13 residues. Between the trimmed V and J ends, which lost 3 bases and 5 bases, there was a span of 10 bases. CDR1 and CDR2 (germline): MNHEY, SMNVEV (reference sequence). The CDR3: CASSLDSGYGYTF. DNA of the CDR3: TGTGCCAGCAGTTTGGACTCTGGATATGGCTACACCTTC.

Written as DNA, the CDR3 is TGTGCCAGCAGCTTAGATCTCTGGGAAGAGACCCAGTACTTC. Residues: CASSLDLWEETQYF. The gene calls are TRBV11-3 and TRBJ2-5; no clear D gene. Germline-derived CDR1 and CDR2 are SGHNT and YENEEA. Trimming removed 0 bases at V and 3 bases at J, with 8 bases between. CDR3 length: 14 residues.

V is TRBV6-2 or TRBV6-3 and J is TRBJ2-7; D gene uncertain. This CDR3 comprises 11 residues. The ends were cut back, 0 bases at V and 9 bases at J, with 6 bases in the middle. Germline CDR1 reads MNHEY; CDR2 reads SVGEGT. CDR3 region: CASSYSIRQYF. DNA of the CDR3: TGTGCCAGCAGTTACTCGATTCGGCAGTACTTC.

On this clonotype: One end of the junction varies from germline; a read error may be responsible. The rearrangement uses TRBV7-6 and TRBJ2-5; D could derive from TRBD1 or TRBD2 (5 bases each). The germline V gene has CDR1 SGHVS and CDR2 FNYEAQ. The CDR3 is 16 residues long. CDR3 residues: CASSPRAGRPGETQYF. DNA of the CDR3: TGTGCTAGCAGCCCTCGGGCAGGGAGACCAGGAGAGACCCAGTACTTC.

There are a few counts of this clonotype. The J gene is TRBJ1-1, the V gene TRBV20-1, with D tentatively TRBD1 (6 bases). Germline V gene lookup returns CDR1 DFQATT and CDR2 SNEGSKA (reference sequence). CDR3 size: 12 residues. V lost 5 bases to trimming and J lost 1 base, with 8 bases between them. The CDR3 spells CSAGGANTEAFF. Here the CDR3 DNA reads TGCAGTGCTGGGGGGGCGAACACTGAAGCTTTCTTT.

The genes are TRBV28 and TRBJ1-5, with a possible D match to TRBD1 (6 bases). The germline V gene has CDR1 MDHEN and CDR2 SYDVKM. The CDR3 runs to 14 residues. V lost 2 bases and J 15 bases, leaving 20 bases between the germline ends. The CDR3: CASSLRGVYWTVHF. CDR3 nucleotide sequence: TGTGCCAGCAGTTTAAGGGGGGTTTACTGGACCGTGCATTTT.

V and J are TRBV20-1 and TRBJ1-2; D not certain. Trimming removed 2 bases from V and 10 bases from J, with 20 bases in between. The CDR3 is 14 amino acids. Germline CDR1 DFQATT, CDR2 SNEGSKA (reference sequence). CDR3 in amino acids: CSARSADYKEDYTF. The CDR3 bases are TGCAGTGCTAGATCAGCGGATTACAAAGAGGACTACACCTTC.